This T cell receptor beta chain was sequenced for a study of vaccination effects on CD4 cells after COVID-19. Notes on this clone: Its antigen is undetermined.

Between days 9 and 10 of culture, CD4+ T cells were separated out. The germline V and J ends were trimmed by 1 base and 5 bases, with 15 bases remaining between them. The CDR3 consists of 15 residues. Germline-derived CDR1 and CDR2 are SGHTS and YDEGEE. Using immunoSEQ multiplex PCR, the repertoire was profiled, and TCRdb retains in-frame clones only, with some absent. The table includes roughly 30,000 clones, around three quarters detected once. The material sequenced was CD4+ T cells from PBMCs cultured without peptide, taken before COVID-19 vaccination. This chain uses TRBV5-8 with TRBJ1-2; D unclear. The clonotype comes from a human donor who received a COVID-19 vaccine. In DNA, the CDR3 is TGTGCCAGCAGCTTGTATACCTCAGTCGGGTATGGCTACACCTTC. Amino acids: CASSLYTSVGYGYTF. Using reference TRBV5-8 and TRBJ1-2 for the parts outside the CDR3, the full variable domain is EAGVTQSPTHLIKTRGQQATLRCSPISGHTSVYWYQQALGLGLQFLLWYDEGEERNRGNFPPRFSGRQFPNYSSELNVNALELEDSALYLCASSLYTSVGYGYTFGSGTRLTVV.